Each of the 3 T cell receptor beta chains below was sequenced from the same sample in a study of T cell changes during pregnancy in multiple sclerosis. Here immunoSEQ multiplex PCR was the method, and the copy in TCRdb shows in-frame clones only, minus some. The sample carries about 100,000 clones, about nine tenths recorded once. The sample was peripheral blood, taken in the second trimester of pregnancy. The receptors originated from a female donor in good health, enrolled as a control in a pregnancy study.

The CDR3 sequence: CASIPETGYSYEQYF. The CDR3 DNA reads TGTGCCAGCATTCCAGAGACAGGTTACTCCTACGAGCAGTACTTC. The J gene is TRBJ2-7, the V gene TRBV2, with D maybe TRBD1 (6 bases). Trimming cost V 7 bases and J 0 bases, with 16 bases left between them. Germline V lookup: CDR1 SNHLY, CDR2 FYNNEI. CDR3 size: 15 residues.

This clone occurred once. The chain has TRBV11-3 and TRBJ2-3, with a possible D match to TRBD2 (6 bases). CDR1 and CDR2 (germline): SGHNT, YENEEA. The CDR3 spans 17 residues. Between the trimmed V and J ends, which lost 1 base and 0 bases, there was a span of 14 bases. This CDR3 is CASSLGFSGSSTDTQYF. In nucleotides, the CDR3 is TGTGCCAGCAGCTTAGGTTTTAGCGGTTCTAGCACAGATACGCAGTATTTT.

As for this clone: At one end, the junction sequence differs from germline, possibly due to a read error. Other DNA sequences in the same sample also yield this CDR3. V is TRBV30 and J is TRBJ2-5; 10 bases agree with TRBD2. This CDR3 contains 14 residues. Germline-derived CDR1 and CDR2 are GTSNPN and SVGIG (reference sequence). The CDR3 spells CAWSGGLAQETQYF. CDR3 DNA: TGCGCCTGGAGTGGGGGACTAGCGCAAGAGACCCAGTACTTC.